The clone carrying this TCR beta chain was counted once. Its target is unknown. This table comes from immunoSEQ multiplex PCR, and its TCRdb copy is limited to in-frame clones, with some not included. This sample has some 110,000 clones; nearly 90% occur once, and the top ten carry over 35%. The CDR3 covers 13 residues. V lost 8 bases to trimming and J lost 5 bases, with 13 bases between them. CDR1 is MNHEY and CDR2 is SMNVEV in the germline V gene (reference sequence). This entry is derived from a study of T cell responses to AZD1222 COVID-19 vaccine. Whole-study results and caveats: Baseline seropositivity characterized only 5 or 6 AZD1222 recipients. Clonal diversity was possibly underestimated, and the donors were mostly white British, with more females.

Second doses at about 4 or about 12 weeks were pooled. This receptor was taken from an adult who received the AZD1222 COVID-19 vaccine. V is TRBV27 and J is TRBJ2-1; D ambiguous. This specimen consisted of peripheral blood, obtained 28 days after the second AZD1222 dose. For the CDR3, the DNA is TGTGCCAGCTCATCCGGGCTCCACAATGAGCAGTTCTTC. Residues: CASSSGLHNEQFF.